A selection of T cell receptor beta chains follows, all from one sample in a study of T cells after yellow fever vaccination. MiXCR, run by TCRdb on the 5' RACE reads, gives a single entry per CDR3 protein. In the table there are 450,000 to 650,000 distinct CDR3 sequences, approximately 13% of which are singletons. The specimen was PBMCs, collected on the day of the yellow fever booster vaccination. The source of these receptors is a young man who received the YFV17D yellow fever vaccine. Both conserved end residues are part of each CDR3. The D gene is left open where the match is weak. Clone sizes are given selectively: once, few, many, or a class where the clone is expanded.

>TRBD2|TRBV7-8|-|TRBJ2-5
TGTGCCAGCAGCCTCCTGACTAGCGGGAGTAACGGAGAGACCCAGTACTTC
CASSLLTSGSNGETQYF
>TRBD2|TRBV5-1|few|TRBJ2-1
TGCGCCAGCAGCTGGACTAGCGGGAGTATCTCTCGGTTCTTC
CASSWTSGSISRFF
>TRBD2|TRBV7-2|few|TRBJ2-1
TGTGCCAGCAGCCGCGGGGGACTAGCGGTTTACAATGAGCAGTTCTTC
CASSRGGLAVYNEQFF
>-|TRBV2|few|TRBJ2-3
TGTGCCAGCAGTGATCGCAGCGGATTCACAGATACGCAGTATTTT
CASSDRSGFTDTQYF
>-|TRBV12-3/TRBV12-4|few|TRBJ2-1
TGTGCCAGCCCCCTAAGGGCACGGGGACCTCACAATGAGCAGTTCTTC
CASPLRARGPHNEQFF
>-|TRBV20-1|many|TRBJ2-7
TGCAGTGCTAGAGATACAGCGACGCGCTACGAGCAGTACTTC
CSARDTATRYEQYF
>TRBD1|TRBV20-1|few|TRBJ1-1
TGCAGTGCCCCGGGACAGGGGAGCATGAACACTGAAGCTTTCTTT
CSAPGQGSMNTEAFF
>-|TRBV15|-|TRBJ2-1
TGTGCCACCAGCAGAGATCCGAGTGATGAGCAGTTCTTC
CATSRDPSDEQFF
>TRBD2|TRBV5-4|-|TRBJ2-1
TGTGCCAGCAGCTCAACTAGCGGGTACACCTACAATGAGCAGTTCTTC
CASSSTSGYTYNEQFF
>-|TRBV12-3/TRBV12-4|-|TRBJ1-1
TGTGCCAGCAGTTTCGGAGGGGGTCTAGCTTTCTTT
CASSFGGGLAFF
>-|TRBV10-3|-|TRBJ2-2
TGTGCCATCAGGCAAGATGTCGCCGGGGAGCTGTTTTTT
CAIRQDVAGELFF
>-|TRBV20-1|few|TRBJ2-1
TGCAGTGCGGGGGGGGCCGGGGGAGGTAATGAGCAGTTCTTC
CSAGGAGGGNEQFF
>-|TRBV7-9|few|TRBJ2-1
TGTGCCAGCAGCTTAGAGGCGACAGAGGGGCGGCAGTTCTTC
CASSLEATEGRQFF
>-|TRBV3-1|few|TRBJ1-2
TGTGCCAGCAGCCAACGCACAGTACTATCCTATGGCTACACCTTC
CASSQRTVLSYGYTF
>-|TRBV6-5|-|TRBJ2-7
TGTGCCAGCAGTTACTCGAGGGGGAAACACGAGCAGTACTTC
CASSYSRGKHEQYF
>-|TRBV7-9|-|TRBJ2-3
TGTGCCAGCAGTTCATTGTGGGGGACCACAGATACGCAGTATTTT
CASSSLWGTTDTQYF
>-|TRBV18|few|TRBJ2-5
TGTGCCAGCTCACCACCGGACCGTTTCCTGGTGCAAGAGACCCAGTACTTC
CASSPPDRFLVQETQYF
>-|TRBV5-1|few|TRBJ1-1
TGCGCCAGCAGCTGGAGCACAAGTGCAGACGCTGAAGCTTTCTTT
CASSWSTSADAEAFF
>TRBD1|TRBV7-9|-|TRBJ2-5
TGTGCCAGCAGTTCTGTTTGGACAGGGGGCGATCAGACCCAGTACTTC
CASSSVWTGGDQTQYF
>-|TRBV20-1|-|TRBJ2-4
TGCAGCAGCAGCTGGACCCGCAAAAACATTCAGTACTTC
CSSSWTRKNIQYF
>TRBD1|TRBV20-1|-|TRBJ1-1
TGCAGTGCTAGTAGAGGGGGCGCGGACACTGAAGCTTTCTTT
CSASRGGADTEAFF
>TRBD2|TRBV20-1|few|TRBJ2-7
TGCAGTGCCCCACACGCTAGCGGGAACTACGAGCAGTACTTC
CSAPHASGNYEQYF
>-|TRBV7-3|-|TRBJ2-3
TGTGCCAGCGGGGACGGAACAGATACGCAGTATTTT
CASGDGTDTQYF
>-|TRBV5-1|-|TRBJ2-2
TGCGCCAGCAGCTGGGACTTCACCGGGGAGCTGTTTTTT
CASSWDFTGELFF
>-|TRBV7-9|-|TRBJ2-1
TGTGCCAGCAGCTTAGGACTATTGACACTATCCTACAATGAGCAGTTCTTC
CASSLGLLTLSYNEQFF
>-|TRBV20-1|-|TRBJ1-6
TGCAGTGCTAGAGATACCGGCAGGTCAATCTCACCCCTCCACTTT
CSARDTGRSISPLHF
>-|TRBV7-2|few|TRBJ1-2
TGTGCCAGCACCCCCCTCGGTGGGGCGCGGGGCTACACCTTC
CASTPLGGARGYTF
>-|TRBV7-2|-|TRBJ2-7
TGTGCCAGCAGCTTAGCGGGAGATCGCAACGAGCAGTACTTC
CASSLAGDRNEQYF
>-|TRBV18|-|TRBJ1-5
TGTGCCAGCTCACCGGGACTAAGCAATCAGCCCCAGCATTTT
CASSPGLSNQPQHF
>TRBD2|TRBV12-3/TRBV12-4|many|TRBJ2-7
TGTGCCAGCAGCAGCGGGGTAGGGGAGCAGTACTTC
CASSSGVGEQYF
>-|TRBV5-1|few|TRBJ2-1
TGCGCCAGCAGCTCCACGTCCAGTGAGCAGTTCTTC
CASSSTSSEQFF
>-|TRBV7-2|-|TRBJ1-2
TGTGCCAGCAGCTTAGAGGGCAGCCTTTTGCGAGGGTACACCTTC
CASSLEGSLLRGYTF
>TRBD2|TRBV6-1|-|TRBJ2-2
TGTGCCAGCAGTCCCGGGACTAGCGGTATCACCGGGGAGCTGTTTTTT
CASSPGTSGITGELFF
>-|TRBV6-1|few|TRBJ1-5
TGTGCCAGCAGTCGGATTTACAATCAGCCCCAGCATTTT
CASSRIYNQPQHF
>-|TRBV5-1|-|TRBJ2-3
TGCGCCAGCAGCACCGGATCTCGGGGTTTCACAGATACGCAGTATTTT
CASSTGSRGFTDTQYF
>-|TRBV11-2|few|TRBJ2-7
TGTGCCAGCAGGAGGGTACGCTCCTACGAGCAGTACTTC
CASRRVRSYEQYF
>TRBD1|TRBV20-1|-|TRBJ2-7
TGCAGTGCTGCCCCCGGGACAGACGAGCAGTACTTC
CSAAPGTDEQYF
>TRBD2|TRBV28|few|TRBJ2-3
TGTGCCAGCAGACCCTCGGGAGGGCCTTTAGATACGCAGTATTTT
CASRPSGGPLDTQYF
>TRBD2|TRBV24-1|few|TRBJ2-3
TGTGCCACCAGTGGCATACTAGCGGGAGGCACAGATACGCAGTATTTT
CATSGILAGGTDTQYF
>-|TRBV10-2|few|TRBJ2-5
TGCGCCAGCAGTGAGTCGGGGACAGAGACCCAGTACTTC
CASSESGTETQYF
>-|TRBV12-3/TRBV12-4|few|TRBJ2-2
TGTGCCAGCAGCCGGGACTTCCACGCCGGGGAGCTGTTTTTT
CASSRDFHAGELFF